This TCR beta chain was recovered during a study of blood T cells in healthy people across ages. CDR3 size: 13 residues. Germline assignment: CDR1 LGHNT and CDR2 FRNRAP. Trimming shortened V by 8 bases and J by 4 bases, and 14 bases separated the two germline ends. A second PCR, run for about 7 to 11 cycles, used a sample-barcoded 5' primer plus a J-beta primer mix. Each CDR3 protein is one row after TCRdb ran MiXCR on the 5' RACE reads. The sample holds about a million distinct CDR3 sequences; 45% to 60% are singletons and the top ten take 20% to 25%. Study outcomes and limitations: Donor CMV infection status was unknown, possibly confounding age-related changes in expanded clonotypes.

The sample holds a few counts of this clonotype. Its antigen is as yet unknown. The chain recombines TRBV12-5 with TRBJ2-5; no definite D call. The TCR was taken from a woman between 55 and 75 years old in good health. The material sequenced was blood. CDR3 protein: CASSQEVPETQYF. CDR3 nucleotide sequence: TGTGCTAGTTCTCAGGAAGTTCCAGAGACCCAGTACTTC.